Presented here are 21 T cell receptor beta chains from one specimen sequenced in a study of cytomegalovirus exposure and HLA in healthy donors. PCR involved 60 Vbeta and 13 Jbeta primers. Using immunoSEQ multiplex PCR, the repertoire was profiled, and TCRdb retains in-frame clones only, with some absent. The table lists some 130,000 clones, 75% to 90% of them singletons. Sequencing was performed on PBMCs. These receptors were collected from a man aged 30 to 39 in good health and CMV-seronegative.

The J gene is TRBJ2-1, the V gene TRBV5-4; 11 positions match TRBD2. Germline V gene sequence: CDR1 SGHNT, CDR2 YYREEE (reference sequence). V lost 6 bases and J lost 5; bases outside the gene matches: 10. The CDR3 is 16 residues long. The CDR3 loop reads CASNTPGTSGDNEQFF. As DNA, the CDR3 is TGTGCCAGCAACACGCCCGGGACTAGCGGAGACAATGAGCAGTTCTTC.

V is TRBV27 and J is TRBJ2-7, with unresolved D. The CDR3 is made up of 13 amino acids. V was shortened by 6 bases and J by 1 base, with 10 bases between the two germline ends. Per germline, CDR1 MNHEY and CDR2 SMNVEV (reference sequence). In DNA, the CDR3 is TGTGCCAGCAGCCCATTTAGTTCCTACGAGCAGTACTTC. Translating it yields CASSPFSSYEQYF.

V gene TRBV6-6 combines with J gene TRBJ2-5; 11 nucleotides match TRBD2. The CDR3 covers 16 residues. Germline loops: CDR1 MNHNY, CDR2 SVGAGI (reference sequence). Losses at the gene ends were 2 bases for V and 4 bases for J; bases not matched to a gene: 6. CDR3 amino acids: CASSYPTSGKGETQYF. DNA of the CDR3: TGTGCCAGCAGTTACCCGACTAGCGGGAAGGGAGAGACCCAGTACTTC.

The chain combines TRBV5-6 with TRBJ1-2; D is undetermined. Germline CDR1 is SGHDT and CDR2 is YYEEEE. V was shortened by 2 bases and J by 5 bases, with 13 bases between the two germline ends. The CDR3 runs to 14 residues. CDR3 loop: CASSFGLAGYGYTF. The CDR3, as DNA: TGTGCCAGCAGCTTCGGACTCGCTGGGTATGGCTACACCTTC.

This clone was counted once. The chain uses TRBV9 and TRBJ2-7; 13 nucleotides align to TRBD2. This CDR3 has 16 amino acids. CDR1 is SGDLS, CDR2 YYNGEE, per germline. With V trimmed by 4 bases and J by 3 bases, 7 bases remained unmatched. CDR3 bases: TGTGCCAGCAGCTCCCCGGGACTAGCGGGAAACTACGAGCAGTACTTC. Encoded protein: CASSSPGLAGNYEQYF.

The CDR3 bases are TGTGCCAGCAGCTTAGGACTAGCGGGAATCTACGAGCAGTACTTC. The encoded protein is CASSLGLAGIYEQYF. The chain has TRBV7-6 and TRBJ2-7; 11 bases fit TRBD2. The CDR3 consists of 15 residues. Trimming removed 1 base from V and 3 bases from J; junction bases left unmatched: 2. From germline, CDR1 is SGHVS and CDR2 FNYEAQ.

This clone was seen just once. The V gene is TRBV19, the J gene TRBJ2-7, with 10 bases fitting TRBD1. Germline V gives CDR1 LNHDA, CDR2 SQIVND (reference sequence). Trimming at V came to 3 bases and at J to 3 bases, leaving 5 bases not matched to a gene. The CDR3 spans 15 residues. CDR3 amino acids: CASSMTDRGFYEQYF. As DNA, the CDR3 is TGTGCCAGTAGTATGACGGACAGGGGGTTCTACGAGCAGTACTTC.

The chain joins TRBV6-5 to TRBJ2-1, with TRBD2 identical over 9 bases. CDR1 and CDR2 (germline): MNHEY, SVGAGI. The CDR3 contains 14 residues. The ends lost 6 bases at V and 8 bases at J; junction bases unmatched: 8. CDR3 bases: TGTGCCAGCAGCTACAAACTAGCGGGCTATGAGCAGTTCTTC. Protein: CASSYKLAGYEQFF.

The chain joins TRBV6-5 to TRBJ2-7; TRBD1 is a possible D gene (6 bases). CDR3 size: 15 residues. From germline, CDR1 is MNHEY and CDR2 SVGAGI. V was pared by 3 bases and J by 4 bases, with 16 bases between. This CDR3 is CASSYGGGTPYEQYF. DNA for the CDR3: TGTGCCAGCAGTTATGGGGGTGGGACACCATACGAGCAGTACTTC.

The chain recombines TRBV7-9 with TRBJ2-3; D unclear. The ends were cut back, 0 bases at V and 1 base at J, with 11 bases in the middle. This CDR3 has 16 amino acids. Germline CDR1 SEHNR, CDR2 FQNEAQ (reference sequence). The CDR3 here is CASSLASSIGTDTQYF. The CDR3 DNA is TGTGCCAGCAGCTTAGCCTCTAGTATCGGCACAGATACGCAGTATTTT.

The chain combines TRBV19 with TRBJ2-1, with 9 bases lining up with TRBD2. Trimming took 1 base from V and 0 from J; bases not matched to a gene: 1. Germline CDR1 and CDR2: LNHDA and SQIVND (reference sequence). There are 16 residues in the CDR3. The CDR3 here is CASSIGSGSSYNEQFF. The CDR3, as DNA: TGTGCCAGTAGTATAGGTAGCGGGAGCTCCTACAATGAGCAGTTCTTC.

V and J are TRBV27 and TRBJ2-7, with TRBD1 matching 9 bases. With 5 bases clipped from V and 4 bases from J, the junction kept 3 bases outside the gene matches. CDR3 length: 13 amino acids. Germline assignment: CDR1 MNHEY and CDR2 SMNVEV (reference sequence). CDR3 protein: CASSLQGAYEQYF. CDR3 DNA sequence: TGTGCCAGCAGTCTACAGGGGGCGTACGAGCAGTACTTC.

The V gene is TRBV29-1, the J gene TRBJ2-1; 7 nucleotides match TRBD2. CDR1 is SQVTM, CDR2 ANQGSEA, per germline. This CDR3 spans 13 amino acids. The V gene end was trimmed by 6 bases and the J gene end by 9 bases; junction bases not matched to a gene: 11. CDR3 DNA sequence: TGCAGCGTGGACCCGGGGAGGGCGGGTGAGCAGTTCTTC. Translation: CSVDPGRAGEQFF.

This clone has only a few counts. The chain couples TRBV19 to TRBJ1-1, with D possibly being TRBD1 (5 bases). Trimming took 6 bases from V and 4 from J, leaving 21 bases between them. Germline CDR1 LNHDA, CDR2 SQIVND (reference sequence). The CDR3 covers 16 residues. The CDR3, as DNA: TGTGCCAGTAGCCGGGGGGATACGGGGCGGGGCACTGAAGCTTTCTTT. Translation gives CASSRGDTGRGTEAFF.

This rearrangement joins TRBV10-2 to TRBJ2-5; 13 nucleotides match TRBD2. The CDR3 covers 17 residues. CDR1 and CDR2 (germline): WSHSY, SAAADI. The V segment lost 0 bases and the J segment 2 bases; nucleotides outside the gene matches: 3. The CDR3 is CASSESRGLAGQETQYF. As DNA, the CDR3 is TGCGCCAGCAGTGAGTCGAGGGGACTAGCGGGGCAAGAGACCCAGTACTTC.

In its sample, this clone was seen once. No DNA is shown, since the ends of the CDR3 on it are uncertain; the CDR3 is the one TCRdb lists. The genes are TRBV27 and TRBJ2-7; the table's D call of TRBD2 was not tested on the DNA. The germline gives CDR1 MNHEY, CDR2 SMNVEV (reference sequence). The CDR3 comprises 13 residues, both ends counted. The CDR3 sequence: CASSSSGLNEQYF.

V is TRBV7-2 and J is TRBJ2-1; D is perhaps TRBD1 (5 bases). The V and J ends lost 5 bases and 3 bases respectively, with 8 bases between them. CDR3 size: 13 residues. Germline V CDR1 and CDR2: SGHTA, FQGNSA. CDR3 region: CASSLDNYNEQFF. In DNA form, the CDR3 reads TGTGCCAGCAGCCTGGACAACTACAATGAGCAGTTCTTC.

The rearrangement uses TRBV29-1 and TRBJ1-2; D may be TRBD1 (5 bases). This CDR3 comprises 12 residues. Between the trimmed V and J ends, which lost 4 bases and 7 bases, there was a span of 13 bases. CDR1 and CDR2 from the germline V gene are SQVTM and ANQGSEA. CDR3 residues: CSVGAGLSGYTF. The CDR3 bases are TGCAGCGTTGGGGCAGGGCTTAGTGGCTACACCTTC.

V gene TRBV14 combines with J gene TRBJ2-7, with 7 bases that match TRBD1. J gave up 0 bases and V 6 bases, and 14 bases lay outside the gene matches. Germline V gives CDR1 SGHDN, CDR2 FVKESK. The CDR3 has 17 residues. This CDR3 is CASRAASGTVSSYEQYF. DNA of the CDR3: TGTGCCAGCAGAGCAGCCTCCGGGACAGTGAGCTCCTACGAGCAGTACTTC.

The CDR3 here is CASSLSASGTYNEQFF. The CDR3 nucleotides are TGTGCCAGCAGCTTGTCGGCTAGCGGTACGTACAATGAGCAGTTCTTC. This chain joins TRBV5-4 and TRBJ2-1, with 7 bases that match TRBD2. From germline, CDR1 is SGHNT and CDR2 YYREEE (reference sequence). The CDR3 consists of 16 residues. V dropped 1 base and J dropped 4; count of bases not matched to a gene: 8.

The V gene is TRBV4-1, the J gene TRBJ1-5; D is undetermined. Between the trimmed V and J ends, which lost 0 bases and 2 bases, there was a span of 20 bases. The germline V gene has CDR1 MGHRA and CDR2 YSYEKL. This CDR3 has 19 amino acids. CDR3 loop: CASSQEGGGRLRGNQPQHF. CDR3 nucleotides: TGCGCCAGCAGCCAAGAGGGAGGAGGGAGATTGCGCGGCAATCAGCCCCAGCATTTT.